Below are 17 T cell receptor beta chains sequenced from a single sample in a study of blood T cells in healthy people across ages. With a J-beta primer mix and a sample-barcoded 5' primer, a second PCR ran about 7 to 12 cycles. Each CDR3 protein is one row after TCRdb ran MiXCR on the 5' RACE reads. The table lists about 1,000,000 distinct CDR3 sequences, over 35% of them singletons. Sample: blood. The receptors shown here come from a woman aged 55-75 years in good health.

The chain carries TRBV6-5 and TRBJ2-5, with unresolved D. CDR1 and CDR2 (germline): MNHEY, SVGAGI. The CDR3 contains 15 residues. V was cut by 2 bases and J by 5 bases, with 15 bases left in between. The CDR3: CASSYSRVLWETQYF. The CDR3 DNA follows: TGTGCCAGCAGTTACAGTAGGGTTTTGTGGGAGACCCAGTACTTC.

This chain joins TRBV7-2 and TRBJ1-5; TRBD1 aligns across 7 bases. V lost 4 bases and J lost 3; bases outside the gene matches: 3. The CDR3 runs 14 residues. The germline gives CDR1 SGHTA, CDR2 FQGNSA. The CDR3 bases are TGTGCCAGCAGCTCGGACAGGATCAATCAGCCCCAGCATTTT. It yields the protein CASSSDRINQPQHF.

This clonotype was detected a few times. The V gene is TRBV12-3 or TRBV12-4, the J gene TRBJ1-5; perhaps TRBD1 as D (5 bases). The CDR3 sequence is 14 residues long. V was pared by 4 bases and J by 2 bases, with 9 bases between. Here the CDR3 reads CASSWQGGNQPQHF. CDR3 DNA: TGTGCCAGCAGTTGGCAGGGCGGCAATCAGCCCCAGCATTTT.

Notes on this clonotype: This may arise from a read error, as a much more abundant clone is one base away. This chain links TRBV2 with TRBJ2-3; TRBD2 matches 7 bases. CDR3 length: 12 amino acids. The germline V gene has CDR1 SNHLY and CDR2 FYNNEI. CDR3 protein: CASTSGTDAQYF. CDR3 nucleotide sequence: TGTGCCAGCACTAGCGGCACAGATGCGCAGTATTTT.

The chain combines TRBV11-3 with TRBJ2-5; D call uncertain. Trimming took off 11 bases at V and 0 bases at J, with 7 bases between the two ends. Germline V gene lookup returns CDR1 SGHNT and CDR2 YENEEA. The CDR3 has 11 amino acids. The CDR3 protein is CASQYQETQYF. As DNA, the CDR3 is TGTGCCTCCCAGTACCAAGAGACCCAGTACTTC. Full variable domain (missing parts from reference TRBV11-3 and TRBJ2-5): EAGVVQSPRYKIIEKKQPVAFWCNPISGHNTLYWYLQNLGQGPELLIRYENEEAVDDSQLPKDRFSAERLKGVDSTLKIQPAELGDSAVYLCASQYQETQYFGPGTRLLVL.

The chain joins TRBV29-1 to TRBJ2-3; 10 bases are a match to TRBD2. The junction had 7 bases not matched to a gene; V was cut back by 4 bases and J by 6 bases. In germline, CDR1 is SQVTM, CDR2 ANQGSEA. There are 14 residues in the CDR3. CDR3: CSVVLAGASDTQYF. Here the CDR3 DNA reads TGCAGCGTTGTTCTAGCGGGAGCTTCCGATACGCAGTATTTT.

The CDR3: CATSRRINGEQYF. CDR3 nucleotide sequence: TGTGCCACCAGCAGGCGGATCAACGGCGAGCAGTACTTC. The chain joins TRBV15 to TRBJ2-4; D is ambiguous. The DNA end is more similar to TRBJ2-7, so the J call may be wrong. Germline values: CDR1 LNHNV, CDR2 YYDKDF (reference sequence). This CDR3 is built from 13 residues.

The rearrangement joins TRBV12-3 or TRBV12-4 to TRBJ2-1; 8 nucleotides align to TRBD1. Losses at the gene ends were 7 bases for V and 4 bases for J; bases not matched to a gene: 9. The CDR3 extends over 15 amino acids. The chain's CDR3 is CASIPDRGGYNEQFF. The CDR3 bases are TGTGCCAGCATTCCCGACAGGGGAGGTTACAATGAGCAGTTCTTC.

The chain uses TRBV27 and TRBJ1-2, with a weak D call TRBD1 (5 bases). The CDR3 covers 14 residues. Germline V lookup: CDR1 MNHEY, CDR2 SMNVEV (reference sequence). Between the trimmed V and J ends, which lost 3 bases and 7 bases, there was a span of 15 bases. The CDR3 nucleotides read TGTGCCAGCAGTTTCACAGGAGTGGAGGGTGGCTACACCTTC. Protein product: CASSFTGVEGGYTF.

This clonotype has a handful of counts. As DNA, the CDR3 is TGTGCCATCAGTGATCGCACTATGAACACTGAAGCTTTCTTT. Protein: CAISDRTMNTEAFF. V is TRBV10-3 and J is TRBJ1-1; unclear D gene. Germline V CDR1 and CDR2: ENHRY, SYGVKD. The CDR3 length is 14 residues. V was clipped by 3 bases and J by 0 bases, with 8 bases between them.

V gene TRBV4-2 combines with J gene TRBJ2-4; D gene uncertain. Deletions cut 0 bases from V and 1 base from J, with 10 bases between. Germline CDR1 LGHNA, CDR2 YNFKEQ. The CDR3 contains 16 residues. The CDR3 protein is CASSQEKLAAKNIQYF. Written as DNA, the CDR3 is TGTGCCAGCAGCCAAGAGAAGCTGGCCGCCAAAAACATTCAGTACTTC.

The rearrangement uses TRBV3-1 and TRBJ1-2; tentative D call: TRBD1 (6 bases). The ends were cut back, 1 base at V and 8 bases at J, with 14 bases in the middle. This CDR3 is built from 14 residues. CDR1 LGHDT and CDR2 YNNKEL come from the germline V gene (reference sequence). The CDR3 DNA follows: TGTGCCAGCAGCCAAGGGGAAACAGGGACGGGCTACACCTTC. Its protein is CASSQGETGTGYTF.

The J gene is TRBJ2-3, the V gene TRBV11-2; 10 nucleotides line up with TRBD2. Germline values: CDR1 SGHAT, CDR2 FQNNGV. Unmatched junction bases numbered 9, after V lost 0 bases and J lost 3 bases. This CDR3 is built from 18 residues. The CDR3, as DNA: TGTGCCAGCAGCTTAGACTGGACTAGCGGAGGTGGGACAGATACGCAGTATTTT. This codes for CASSLDWTSGGGTDTQYF.

The gene calls are TRBV9 and TRBJ2-3; 13 nucleotides match TRBD2. CDR1 is SGDLS and CDR2 is YYNGEE in the germline V gene. The CDR3 is made up of 19 amino acids. The trim removed 4 bases at V and 0 bases at J, leaving 11 bases unmatched. In DNA form, the CDR3 reads TGTGCCAGCAGCCCTCGCGGGACTAGCGGGGCCTCTAGCACAGATACGCAGTATTTT. This translates into CASSPRGTSGASSTDTQYF.

V gene TRBV2 combines with J gene TRBJ2-4; possible D gene TRBD1, 7 bases. The J call may not be correct, given that the DNA end is closer to TRBJ2-7. This CDR3 comprises 11 residues. The germline V gene has CDR1 SNHLY and CDR2 FYNNEI. CDR3: CASDREDEQYF. CDR3 DNA sequence: TGTGCCAGCGACAGGGAGGACGAGCAGTACTTC.

The genes are TRBV20-1 and TRBJ2-4, with 7 bases fitting TRBD1. The ends lost 5 bases at V and 7 bases at J; junction bases unmatched: 8. Germline V gene data show CDR1 as DFQATT and CDR2 as SNEGSKA (reference sequence). The CDR3 contains 13 residues. The CDR3 loop is CSAGDSQGNIQYF. Written as DNA, the CDR3 is TGCAGTGCTGGGGACAGTCAGGGGAACATTCAGTACTTC.

This clonotype has a handful of counts. V is TRBV20-1 and J is TRBJ2-7; the match to TRBD2 covers 15 bases. The ends lost 6 bases at V and 5 bases at J; junction bases unmatched: 5. Germline V gene lookup returns CDR1 DFQATT and CDR2 SNEGSKA (reference sequence). The CDR3 sequence is 14 residues long. The CDR3 protein is CSAGTSGRWDEQYF. The DNA of the CDR3 is TGCAGTGCCGGGACTAGCGGGAGGTGGGACGAGCAGTACTTC.